The 20 T cell receptor beta chains listed next were all sequenced from one sample in a study of T cells in Graves' hyperthyroidism and ophthalmopathy (dated by TCRdb to between 2018 and 2021). The receptor library was made with multiplex PCR. The listed sequencing device is Illumina HiSeq 2000. Amplification of TCR beta CDR3 regions was carried out from RNA transcripts. The first round of RT-PCR for the TCR CDR3 was performed with the HTBI primer set and the Qiagen OneStep RT-PCR kit. TCRdb reworked the public reads: Q25 trimming with fastp, MiXCR clone assembly, productive beta chains retained. Entries that share a CDR3 protein sequence are merged under the most common genes and DNA. Within this sample are a few hundred thousand distinct CDR3 sequences, with about 21% of them counted one time only. The top ten constitute around 45% of the sample. The sample comprised blood. These receptors were obtained from a woman aged 45-65 years with Graves' hyperthyroidism.

This chain joins TRBV12-3 or TRBV12-4 and TRBJ1-2; 8 nucleotides agree with TRBD1. The CDR3 runs to 15 residues. The V gene end was trimmed by 6 bases and the J gene end by 5 bases; junction bases not matched to a gene: 11. The CDR3 reads CASRYTGQGVYGYTF. The CDR3 nucleotides are TGTGCCAGCAGATACACCGGACAGGGAGTGTATGGCTACACCTTC.

The table lists this clonotype with many counts. The chain combines TRBV18 with TRBJ2-7; 9 bases are shared with TRBD1. V lost 3 bases to trimming and J lost 6 bases; unmatched junction nucleotides: 9. The CDR3 covers 15 residues. Germline V gene sequence: CDR1 KGHSH, CDR2 LQKENI. The CDR3 sequence: CASSPTRQGVSEQYF. In nucleotides, the CDR3 is TGTGCCAGCTCACCGACGCGACAGGGGGTGAGCGAGCAGTACTTC.

This clonotype has a count of ten or more. V and J are TRBV7-9 and TRBJ2-7; possibly TRBD1 or TRBD2 for D (7 bases each). V was cut by 4 bases and J by 4 bases, with 29 bases left in between. The length of the CDR3 is 19 residues. CDR1 and CDR2 (germline): SEHNR, FQNEAQ (reference sequence). CDR3 residues: CASSSKWGGTVEPLYEQYF. CDR3 nucleotide sequence: TGTGCCAGCAGCTCAAAATGGGGGGGGACAGTCGAACCCCTATACGAGCAGTACTTC.

The chain carries TRBV6-1 and TRBJ2-1, with D possibly being TRBD1 (7 bases). CDR1 is MNHNS and CDR2 is SASEGT in the germline V gene. The CDR3 length is 15 residues. Trimming stripped 5 bases from V and 7 bases from J, with 18 bases between. The CDR3 is CASSPRAGGFNEQFF. CDR3 in DNA: TGTGCCAGCAGTCCCCGGGCAGGGGGGTTTAATGAGCAGTTCTTC.

This clonotype was seen only a few times. The V and J genes are TRBV20-1 and TRBJ2-1; 13 bases fit TRBD2. CDR1 DFQATT and CDR2 SNEGSKA come from the germline V gene (reference sequence). This CDR3 has 15 residues. V was clipped by 8 bases and J by 4 bases; unmatched bases: 8. The CDR3 DNA reads as TGCAGTACAAACCCGGGACTAGCGGGGTACAATGAGCAGTTCTTC. This encodes CSTNPGLAGYNEQFF.

This clonotype was counted ten times or more. The chain recombines TRBV28 with TRBJ2-6; D unclear. Between the trimmed V and J ends, which lost 3 bases and 0 bases, there was a span of 12 bases. The CDR3 has 17 amino acids. Germline lookup yields CDR1 MDHEN and CDR2 SYDVKM. The CDR3 loop is CASSLFFPNSGANVLTF. The CDR3 DNA reads TGTGCCAGCAGTTTGTTCTTTCCTAACTCTGGGGCCAACGTCCTGACTTTC.

In its sample, this clonotype was seen many times. This chain joins TRBV28 and TRBJ1-5; D is possibly TRBD1 (5 bases). This CDR3 has 14 residues. Germline V CDR1 and CDR2: MDHEN, SYDVKM. V lost 6 bases, J lost 6 bases, and 15 bases lay in between. The CDR3 nucleotides read TGTGCCAGCAGATATTGGGGGAGGGCTCAGCCCCAGCATTTT. Encoded protein: CASRYWGRAQPQHF.

This clonotype has at least ten counts. The rearrangement joins TRBV5-6 to TRBJ2-1; 10 bases agree with TRBD2. V gave up 10 bases and J gave up 4 bases; unmatched junction bases: 8. The CDR3 is made up of 14 amino acids. From germline, CDR1 is SGHDT and CDR2 YYEEEE. The CDR3 nucleotides are TGTGCCGTAAGCGGGGGGGTCTCATACAATGAGCAGTTCTTC. This sequence encodes CAVSGGVSYNEQFF.

The CDR3 here is CASSLGRGKGPGNTIYF. DNA of the CDR3: TGTGCCAGCAGTTTAGGAAGAGGGAAAGGCCCTGGAAACACCATATATTTT. The chain carries TRBV28 and TRBJ1-3; D not certain. The V end lost 2 bases, the J end lost 2 bases, and 16 bases lay between the germline ends. Germline V gene data show CDR1 as MDHEN and CDR2 as SYDVKM. The CDR3 covers 17 residues. Based on the CDR3 plus reference TRBV28 and TRBJ1-3, the full variable domain is DVKVTQSSRYLVKRTGEKVFLECVQDMDHENMFWYRQDPGLGLRLIYFSYDVKMKEKGDIPEGYSVSREKKERFSLILESASTNQTSMYLCASSLGRGKGPGNTIYFGEGSWLTVV.

The gene calls are TRBV16 and TRBJ2-7; maybe TRBD2 (6 bases). V was clipped by 2 bases and J by 4 bases, with 15 bases between them. This CDR3 has 15 amino acids. CDR1 and CDR2 (germline): KGHSY, FQNENV. The CDR3 sequence is CASSQGGILLYEQYF. The CDR3 nucleotides are TGTGCCAGCAGCCAAGGGGGGATCTTACTTTACGAGCAGTACTTC.

This clonotype was counted many times. This chain connects TRBV28 to TRBJ2-5; 7 positions agree with TRBD1. Per germline, CDR1 MDHEN and CDR2 SYDVKM. J was trimmed by 5 bases and V by 5 bases; bases with no gene match: 11. This CDR3 is built from 15 residues. CDR3 in DNA: TGTGCCAGCAGTCCAAGTACAGGGGAAGGGGAGACCCAGTACTTC. Amino acids: CASSPSTGEGETQYF.

This clonotype was detected ten times or more. The chain joins TRBV29-1 to TRBJ2-3; 13 positions agree with TRBD2. V dropped 6 bases and J dropped 2; count of bases not matched to a gene: 5. Germline V gives CDR1 SQVTM, CDR2 ANQGSEA. The CDR3 spans 15 residues. CDR3 sequence (DNA): TGCAGCGTGGGACTAGCGGGACTCTCCACAGATACGCAGTATTTT. Amino acid sequence: CSVGLAGLSTDTQYF.

This clonotype was detected ten times or more. The genes are TRBV20-1 and TRBJ2-1, with 8 bases fitting TRBD2. This CDR3 has 14 amino acids. CDR1 is DFQATT and CDR2 is SNEGSKA in the germline V gene (reference sequence). With V trimmed by 3 bases and J by 3 bases, 4 bases remained unmatched. The CDR3 protein is CSASRSGSYNEQFF. As DNA, the CDR3 is TGCAGTGCTAGTAGGAGCGGGAGCTACAATGAGCAGTTCTTC.

This clonotype was counted many times. The CDR3 nucleotides read TGTGCCAGCAGTTTGGGGAGAGGCCCCACAGATACGCAGTATTTT. Translation: CASSLGRGPTDTQYF. The chain is built from TRBV27 and TRBJ2-3; D might be TRBD2 (5 bases). This CDR3 has 15 residues. The germline V and J ends were trimmed by 3 bases and 2 bases, with 12 bases remaining between them. The germline V gene has CDR1 MNHEY and CDR2 SMNVEV (reference sequence).

This clonotype was seen repeatedly, ten times or more. CDR3 DNA: TGTGCCAGCAAAGGACTAGCGGGAGACAATGAGCAGTTCTTC. Its protein product is CASKGLAGDNEQFF. The chain combines TRBV11-3 with TRBJ2-1; 13 bases match TRBD2. V trimming: 7 bases; J trimming: 5 bases; junction bases outside the gene matches: 2. The CDR3 runs to 14 residues. Per the germline V gene, CDR1 is SGHNT and CDR2 is YENEEA.

This chain links TRBV6-1 with TRBJ1-2, with a tentative D call TRBD1 (6 bases). The germline V gene has CDR1 MNHNS and CDR2 SASEGT. Trimming cost V 5 bases and J 4 bases, with 14 bases left between them. The CDR3 length is 14 residues. The CDR3: CASSTDRWGYGYTF. CDR3 in DNA: TGTGCCAGCAGTACAGACAGGTGGGGCTATGGCTACACCTTC.

This clonotype appeared a few times. This chain joins TRBV19 and TRBJ1-5, with D uncertain. The CDR3 spans 15 residues. Germline loops: CDR1 LNHDA, CDR2 SQIVND (reference sequence). V was pared by 8 bases and J by 3 bases, with 17 bases between. The CDR3, as DNA: TGTGCCAGTTCACCTCTCGGGCAGAACAATCAGCCCCAGCATTTT. It is translated as CASSPLGQNNQPQHF.

This clonotype appeared many times. This chain connects TRBV19 to TRBJ1-5; 8 bases line up with TRBD1. CDR1 and CDR2 (germline): LNHDA, SQIVND (reference sequence). CDR3 size: 15 residues. After removal of 5 bases from V and 2 bases from J, the junction contained 5 bases not matched to a gene. The CDR3 sequence is CASSLTGGGNQPQHF. Written as DNA, the CDR3 is TGTGCCAGTAGTCTTACAGGGGGAGGCAATCAGCCCCAGCATTTT.

This clonotype was detected a few times. The chain is built from TRBV6-1 and TRBJ1-2; the D gene is possibly TRBD1 (6 bases). V was pared by 2 bases and J by 4 bases, with 11 bases between. Germline CDR1 is MNHNS and CDR2 is SASEGT. The CDR3 covers 14 residues. CDR3 loop: CASSERGEGYGYTF. The CDR3 bases are TGTGCCAGCAGTGAAAGGGGGGAGGGCTATGGCTACACCTTC.

This clonotype was observed at least ten times. This sequence joins TRBV20-1 and TRBJ2-2, with TRBD1 matching 9 bases. The germline V gene has CDR1 DFQATT and CDR2 SNEGSKA (reference sequence). This CDR3 contains 15 residues. V lost 3 bases, J lost 5 bases, and 7 bases stayed unmatched. Here the CDR3 DNA reads TGCAGTGCTAGGATGACAGGGGGGAAAACCGGGGAGCTGTTTTTT. It specifies CSARMTGGKTGELFF.